The 29 T cell receptor beta chains listed next were all sequenced from one sample in a study of blood T cell repertoires in COVID-19. The protocol was immunoSEQ multiplex PCR, while the TCRdb copy is restricted to in-frame clones and leaves out a portion. The sample shows about 82,000 clones, about 78% of them seen only once. The material sequenced was peripheral blood. Every receptor here comes from a man in his sixties with COVID-19, enrolled during active disease.

The rearrangement links TRBV24-1 to TRBJ1-2; no clear D gene. The germline V and J ends were trimmed by 3 bases and 4 bases, with 11 bases remaining between them. The CDR3 consists of 14 residues. The germline CDR1 and CDR2 sequences are KGHDR and SFDVKD. The CDR3, as DNA: TGTGCCACCAGTGATCCCTCGAGAGGCTATGGCTACACCTTC. Amino acid sequence: CATSDPSRGYGYTF.

The chain uses TRBV5-1 and TRBJ2-5; perhaps TRBD2 as D (5 bases). The CDR3 runs to 13 residues. CDR1 SGHRS and CDR2 YFSETQ come from the germline V gene. V was clipped by 1 base and J by 10 bases, with 14 bases between them. The CDR3 sequence is CASSLPRTGDQYF. CDR3 DNA: TGCGCCAGCAGCTTGCCTAGAACCGGGGACCAGTACTTC.

The J gene is TRBJ2-1, the V gene TRBV5-5; the match to TRBD1 covers 7 bases. Germline V CDR1 and CDR2: SGHKS, YYEKEE (reference sequence). The junction had 8 bases not matched to a gene; V was cut back by 4 bases and J by 4 bases. CDR3 length equals 15 residues. The CDR3 reads CASSNPGTAYNEQFF. CDR3 sequence (DNA): TGTGCCAGCAGCAACCCCGGGACAGCTTACAATGAGCAGTTCTTC. Filled out from reference TRBV5-5 and TRBJ2-1, the complete variable domain reads DAGVTQSPTHLIKTRGQQVTLRCSPISGHKSVSWYQQVLGQGPQFIFQYYEKEERGRGNFPDRFSARQFPNYSSELNVNALLLGDSALYLCASSNPGTAYNEQFFGPGTRLTVL.

This rearrangement joins TRBV27 to TRBJ2-1, with 7 bases identical to TRBD1. The length of the CDR3 is 16 residues. The junction had 13 bases not matched to a gene; V was cut back by 2 bases and J by 9 bases. The germline CDR1 and CDR2 sequences are MNHEY and SMNVEV (reference sequence). Written as DNA, the CDR3 is TGTGCCAGCAGTTTAAAAGGGGGCGCACCCATTAGTGAGCAGTTCTTC. Translating it yields CASSLKGGAPISEQFF.

The J gene is TRBJ2-4, the V gene TRBV5-1, with a possible D match to TRBD2 (5 bases). The germline V gene has CDR1 SGHRS and CDR2 YFSETQ. The CDR3 has 13 residues. The germline V and J ends were trimmed by 2 bases and 7 bases, with 10 bases remaining between them. The CDR3 protein is CASSLTGGNIQYF. CDR3 coding DNA: TGCGCCAGCAGCTTAACCGGAGGCAACATTCAGTACTTC.

J is TRBJ2-7 and V is TRBV11-2; D perhaps matches TRBD1 (6 bases). Looked up from germline, CDR1 is SGHAT and CDR2 is FQNNGV. V lost 6 bases and J 2 bases, leaving 8 bases between the germline ends. This CDR3 contains 12 residues. CDR3 in DNA: TGTGCCAGCAGGGGGGCCACCTACGAGCAGTACTTC. This sequence encodes CASRGATYEQYF.

The V gene is TRBV9, the J gene TRBJ1-5, with TRBD1 as a possible D gene (5 bases). Between the trimmed V and J ends, which lost 0 bases and 6 bases, there was a span of 13 bases. CDR3 length equals 15 residues. Germline CDR1 and CDR2: SGDLS and YYNGEE. CDR3 in amino acids: CASSVEGRVRQPQHF. The CDR3 DNA reads TGTGCCAGCAGCGTAGAGGGCAGGGTGCGTCAGCCCCAGCATTTT.

The gene calls are TRBV4-1 and TRBJ1-1; 8 bases line up with TRBD1. This CDR3 comprises 14 residues. CDR1 is MGHRA, CDR2 YSYEKL, per germline. Trimming cost V 3 bases and J 6 bases; bases outside gene matches: 6. The CDR3 sequence is CASSHPTGVSEAFF. The DNA for the CDR3 is TGCGCCAGCAGCCACCCGACAGGGGTCTCTGAAGCTTTCTTT.

This clone is a singleton in its sample. The chain employs TRBV7-2 and TRBJ2-2; 8 bases are shared with TRBD2. Germline V gives CDR1 SGHTA, CDR2 FQGNSA. There are 17 residues in the CDR3. V gave up 5 bases and J gave up 2 bases; unmatched junction bases: 10. The CDR3 is CASSPRAGGRNTGELFF. The CDR3 bases are TGTGCCAGCAGCCCACGGGCGGGAGGCCGCAACACCGGGGAGCTGTTTTTT. Supplemented by reference TRBV7-2 and TRBJ2-2, the full variable domain reads GAGVSQSPSNKVTEKGKDVELRCDPISGHTALYWYRQSLGQGLEFLIYFQGNSAPDKSGLPSDRFSAERTGGSVSTLTIQRTQQEDSAVYLCASSPRAGGRNTGELFFGEGSRLTVL.

The table lists this clone with a few counts. This chain uses TRBV5-5 with TRBJ1-6; 8 positions match TRBD1. The CDR3 contains 16 residues. Trimming at V came to 0 bases and at J to 6 bases, leaving 5 bases not matched to a gene. Per the germline V gene, CDR1 is SGHKS and CDR2 is YYEKEE (reference sequence). The CDR3 protein is CASSLDRGNLNSPLHF. The CDR3 DNA reads TGTGCCAGCAGCTTGGACAGGGGGAACCTTAATTCACCCCTCCACTTT.

This clone was seen ten or more times. The V and J genes are TRBV5-1 and TRBJ2-1; the match to TRBD2 covers 8 bases. CDR3 length: 16 amino acids. With V trimmed by 4 bases and J by 5 bases, 11 bases remained unmatched. Germline lookup yields CDR1 SGHRS and CDR2 YFSETQ. CDR3 residues: CASSRQPTSGDNEQFF. In DNA, the CDR3 is TGCGCCAGCAGCCGACAACCTACTAGCGGCGACAATGAGCAGTTCTTC.

This chain links TRBV5-1 with TRBJ2-7; D remains ambiguous. Germline CDR1 SGHRS, CDR2 YFSETQ. This CDR3 spans 14 amino acids. Between the trimmed V and J ends, which lost 5 bases and 2 bases, there was a span of 14 bases. This CDR3 reads CASRLTGYTYEQYF. DNA of the CDR3: TGCGCCAGCAGACTTACCGGGTATACCTACGAGCAGTACTTC.

This clone was counted between two and nine times. The rearrangement joins TRBV4-2 to TRBJ2-7; tentatively, D is TRBD1 (5 bases). CDR3 size: 14 residues. Between the trimmed V and J ends, which lost 3 bases and 2 bases, there was a span of 11 bases. CDR1 is LGHNA, CDR2 YNFKEQ, per germline. CDR3 in amino acids: CASSQDTNPYEQYF. The DNA for the CDR3 is TGTGCCAGCAGCCAGGACACCAACCCCTACGAGCAGTACTTC.

This rearrangement joins TRBV7-9 to TRBJ2-1; TRBD2 agrees at 16 bases. CDR3 size: 18 residues. V was clipped by 5 bases and J by 2 bases; unmatched bases: 6. Germline V lookup: CDR1 SEHNR, CDR2 FQNEAQ (reference sequence). The CDR3 sequence is CASSPPGLAGGTYNEQFF. The CDR3 DNA follows: TGTGCCAGCAGCCCTCCGGGACTAGCGGGAGGGACCTACAATGAGCAGTTCTTC. The full variable domain, rest sourced from reference TRBV7-9 and TRBJ2-1, is DTGVSQNPRHKITKRGQNVTFRCDPISEHNRLYWYRQTLGQGPEFLTYFQNEAQLEKSRLLSDRFSAERPKGSFSTLEIQRTEQGDSAMYLCASSPPGLAGGTYNEQFFGPGTRLTVL.

The J gene is TRBJ1-5, the V gene TRBV7-8; 7 bases match TRBD1. The CDR3 contains 17 residues. Losses at the gene ends were 0 bases for V and 9 bases for J; bases not matched to a gene: 14. Germline CDR1 is SGHVS and CDR2 is FQNEAQ. This CDR3 is CASSLAVWDSRSGPQHF. In DNA form, the CDR3 reads TGTGCCAGCAGCTTAGCGGTTTGGGACAGTCGCTCCGGGCCCCAGCATTTT.

The V and J genes are TRBV29-1 and TRBJ1-2; D is undetermined. Germline V gene sequence: CDR1 SQVTM, CDR2 ANQGSEA. CDR3 size: 15 residues. Trimming removed 4 bases from V and 4 bases from J, with 19 bases in between. Here the CDR3 DNA reads TGCAGCGTTGGGAGCCCGGGGTGGGGTCTCTATGGCTACACCTTC. It codes for CSVGSPGWGLYGYTF.

This clone was found a few times. V and J are TRBV19 and TRBJ2-5; D might be TRBD2 (6 bases). Germline V gene sequence: CDR1 LNHDA, CDR2 SQIVND (reference sequence). The CDR3 consists of 15 residues. V was shortened by 1 base and J by 5 bases, with 14 bases between the two germline ends. CDR3 nucleotides: TGTGCCAGTAGTATAGGGCGGGACTCGGTGGAGACCCAGTACTTC. Residues: CASSIGRDSVETQYF.

The chain is built from TRBV30 and TRBJ2-1, with 8 bases aligning to TRBD2. The V gene end was trimmed by 5 bases and the J gene end by 0 bases; junction bases not matched to a gene: 6. The V gene's germline CDR1 is GTSNPN and CDR2 SVGIG (reference sequence). The CDR3 is 15 residues long. The CDR3 region is CAWHPGTSSYNEQFF. The CDR3 DNA is TGTGCCTGGCATCCCGGGACTAGCTCCTACAATGAGCAGTTCTTC.

This chain joins TRBV7-8 and TRBJ2-3; D gene uncertain. Germline CDR1 is SGHVS and CDR2 is FQNEAQ. Trimming cost V 5 bases and J 6 bases, with 24 bases left between them. The CDR3 has 17 residues. The CDR3: CASSGVAGRRTADTQYF. CDR3 bases: TGTGCCAGCAGCGGAGTGGCTGGCAGGCGAACGGCGGATACGCAGTATTTT.

This clone showed up just once. The chain uses TRBV6-5 and TRBJ1-5, with D maybe TRBD1 (6 bases). The V gene's germline CDR1 is MNHEY and CDR2 SVGAGI. This CDR3 comprises 15 residues. V was shortened by 0 bases and J by 7 bases, with 13 bases between the two germline ends. CDR3 sequence: CASSYSMGAGQPQHF. The CDR3 coding sequence is TGTGCCAGCAGTTACTCGATGGGGGCAGGACAGCCCCAGCATTTT.

The rearrangement uses TRBV24-1 and TRBJ1-1, with D uncertain. Germline V gene lookup returns CDR1 KGHDR and CDR2 SFDVKD. V was pared by 8 bases and J by 6 bases, with 9 bases between. This CDR3 comprises 11 residues. CDR3 bases: TGTGCCACCAATTACTCCCCTGAAGCTTTCTTT. Translating it yields CATNYSPEAFF.

This sequence joins TRBV5-1 and TRBJ1-5; tentative D call: TRBD1 (5 bases). The CDR3 has 15 residues. V dropped 0 bases and J dropped 6 bases, with 13 bases sitting between them. Germline loops: CDR1 SGHRS, CDR2 YFSETQ. The CDR3 DNA reads TGCGCCAGCAGCTTGGAGTCAGGGAACGGTCAGCCCCAGCATTTT. Protein sequence: CASSLESGNGQPQHF. Together with reference TRBV5-1 and TRBJ1-5, the CDR3 gives the full variable domain: KAGVTQTPRYLIKTRGQQVTLSCSPISGHRSVSWYQQTPGQGLQFLFEYFSETQRNKGNFPGRFSGRQFSNSRSEMNVSTLELGDSALYLCASSLESGNGQPQHFGDGTRLSIL.

The genes are TRBV7-3 and TRBJ2-7; D is unresolved. Deletions cut 3 bases from V and 5 bases from J, with 11 bases between. The CDR3 sequence is 13 residues long. Germline lookup yields CDR1 SGHTA and CDR2 FQGTGA. The CDR3 here is CASSLVHSHEQYF. CDR3 in DNA: TGTGCCAGCAGCTTGGTCCACAGCCACGAGCAGTACTTC.

The chain links TRBV3-1 (or the pseudogene TRBV3-2) to TRBJ2-7, with D perhaps matching TRBD2 (5 bases). Germline V lookup: CDR1 LGHDT, CDR2 YNNKEL (reference sequence). This CDR3 comprises 16 residues. V dropped 1 base and J dropped 3 bases, with 16 bases sitting between them. The CDR3 reads CASSQGAASSIYEQYF. As DNA, the CDR3 is TGTGCCAGCAGCCAAGGAGCGGCTAGTTCAATCTACGAGCAGTACTTC.

This clone was seen just once. This chain connects TRBV19 to TRBJ2-1; TRBD2 aligns across 7 bases. Looked up from germline, CDR1 is LNHDA and CDR2 is SQIVND (reference sequence). CDR3 length: 14 residues. Losses at the gene ends were 4 bases for V and 3 bases for J; bases not matched to a gene: 3. DNA for the CDR3: TGTGCCAGTAGTACGCCTAGCGGCTACAATGAGCAGTTCTTC. Protein: CASSTPSGYNEQFF.

The CDR3 spells CASSGGTSATDTQYF. The CDR3 coding sequence is TGTGCCAGCAGCGGGGGGACTAGCGCGACAGATACGCAGTATTTT. This chain connects TRBV9 to TRBJ2-3; 10 bases map to TRBD2. The CDR3 is 15 amino acids. V dropped 3 bases and J dropped 3; count of bases not matched to a gene: 4. Germline V CDR1 and CDR2: SGDLS, YYNGEE.

This chain joins TRBV6-6 and TRBJ2-7; 9 nucleotides agree with TRBD1. Looked up from germline, CDR1 is MNHNY and CDR2 is SVGAGI (reference sequence). The CDR3 totals 12 residues. With 6 bases clipped from V and 7 bases from J, the junction kept 4 bases outside the gene matches. The CDR3 DNA reads as TGTGCCAGCAGGGGACAGGGTAAGGAGCAGTACTTC. Translation gives CASRGQGKEQYF.

This clone was recorded a few times. V is TRBV25-1 and J is TRBJ2-7, with TRBD1 matching 7 bases. J lost 0 bases, V lost 4 bases, and 6 bases had no gene match. This CDR3 has 15 amino acids. Germline V lookup: CDR1 MGHDK, CDR2 SYGVNS. The CDR3 is CASSGRQGSSYEQYF. The DNA of the CDR3 is TGTGCCAGCAGTGGTCGACAGGGAAGCTCCTACGAGCAGTACTTC.

The chain joins TRBV5-4 to TRBJ2-5, with 7 positions matching TRBD2. V lost 4 bases, J lost 6 bases, and 9 bases stayed unmatched. The CDR3 sequence is 14 residues long. CDR1 and CDR2 from the germline V gene are SGHNT and YYREEE (reference sequence). The chain's CDR3 is CASSTTGGPQTQYF. The CDR3 DNA sequence: TGTGCCAGCAGCACGACGGGGGGTCCCCAGACCCAGTACTTC.